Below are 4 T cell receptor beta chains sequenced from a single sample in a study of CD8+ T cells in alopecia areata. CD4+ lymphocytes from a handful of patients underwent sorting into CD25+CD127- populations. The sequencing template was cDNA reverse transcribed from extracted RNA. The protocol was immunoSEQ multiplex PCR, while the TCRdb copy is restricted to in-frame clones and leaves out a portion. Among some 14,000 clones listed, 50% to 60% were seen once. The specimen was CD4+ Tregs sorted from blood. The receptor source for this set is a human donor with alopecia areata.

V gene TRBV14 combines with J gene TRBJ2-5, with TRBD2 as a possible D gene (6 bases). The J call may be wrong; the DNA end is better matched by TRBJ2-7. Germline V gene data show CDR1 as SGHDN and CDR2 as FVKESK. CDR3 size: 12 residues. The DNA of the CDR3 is TGTGCCAGCAGCCTGGGGCGGGGCGAGCAGTACTTC. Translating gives CASSLGRGEQYF.

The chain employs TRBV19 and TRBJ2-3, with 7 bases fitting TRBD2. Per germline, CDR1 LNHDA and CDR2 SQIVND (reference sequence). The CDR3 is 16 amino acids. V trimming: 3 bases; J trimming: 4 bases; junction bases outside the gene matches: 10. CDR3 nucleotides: TGTGCCAGTAGTATTTCTCATGGCGGGAGCTCAGATACGCAGTATTTT. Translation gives CASSISHGGSSDTQYF.

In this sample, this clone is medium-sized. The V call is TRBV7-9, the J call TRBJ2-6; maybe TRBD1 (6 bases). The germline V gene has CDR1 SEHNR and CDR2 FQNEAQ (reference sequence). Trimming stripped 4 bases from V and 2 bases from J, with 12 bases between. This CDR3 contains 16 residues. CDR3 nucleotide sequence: TGTGCCAGCAGCTCCGTAGAGGGGGCTGGGGCCAACGTCCTGACTTTC. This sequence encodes CASSSVEGAGANVLTF.

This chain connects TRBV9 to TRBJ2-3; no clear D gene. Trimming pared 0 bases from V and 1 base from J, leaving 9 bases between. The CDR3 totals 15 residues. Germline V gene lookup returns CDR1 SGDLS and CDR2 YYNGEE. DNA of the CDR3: TGTGCCAGCAGCGTAGTCTCGGCTCGCACAGATACGCAGTATTTT. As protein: CASSVVSARTDTQYF. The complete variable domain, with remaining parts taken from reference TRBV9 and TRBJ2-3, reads DSGVTQTPKHLITATGQRVTLRCSPRSGDLSVYWYQQSLDQGLQFLIQYYNGEERAKGNILERFSAQQFPDLHSELNLSSLELGDSALYFCASSVVSARTDTQYFGPGTRLTVL.